These T cell receptor beta chains were read from a single sample in a study of shared clonotypes between healthy human individuals. Clones were read by immunoSEQ multiplex PCR, and TCRdb kept only the in-frame ones, dropping some. The data contain some 2,000,000 clones, 90% to 95% of them singletons. Specimen: naive CD4+ T cells sorted from blood. These receptors all come from a man younger than 35 in good health. Both conserved end residues are part of each CDR3. Fields, in order: J gene, clone size, V gene, CDR3 length, D gene, CDR3 protein, CDR3 DNA. The D gene is left open where the match is weak. Some rows mark clone size as missing; the rest say once, few, many or name a class of expanded clone.

TRBJ2-3	-	TRBV5-1	13	-	CASSLVPTDTQYF	TGCGCCAGCAGCTTGGTTCCGACAGATACGCAGTATTTT
TRBJ1-4	-	TRBV4-1	15	TRBD1	CASSQATGRPEKLFF	TGCGCCAGCAGCCAAGCGACAGGGAGGCCCGAAAAACTGTTTTTT
TRBJ1-1	-	TRBV15	13	-	CATSRSGVTEAFF	TGTGCCACCAGCCGTTCAGGGGTTACTGAAGCTTTCTTT
TRBJ1-5	-	TRBV4-1	14	TRBD1	CASSQDRTQGPQHF	TGCGCCAGCAGCCAGGACAGGACCCAGGGGCCCCAGCATTTT
TRBJ2-5	-	TRBV5-1	16	-	CASSFGRVAGGETQYF	TGCGCCAGCAGCTTCGGCCGGGTAGCCGGAGGAGAGACCCAGTACTTC
TRBJ2-3	once	TRBV10-3	15	TRBD1	CAISEGDRFTDTQYF	TGTGCCATCAGTGAGGGGGACAGGTTCACAGATACGCAGTATTTT
TRBJ2-5	once	TRBV11-2	14	TRBD1	CASSRDRGAETQYF	TGTGCCAGCAGCCGGGACAGGGGAGCGGAGACCCAGTACTTC
TRBJ2-7	-	TRBV10-3	15	-	CAITNRQGGRHEQYF	TGTGCCATCACTAACCGTCAGGGGGGGCGGCACGAGCAGTACTTC
TRBJ1-5	-	TRBV7-9	12	-	CASSEQGQPQHF	TGTGCCAGCAGCGAGCAGGGGCAGCCCCAGCATTTT
TRBJ2-7	many	TRBV2	16	TRBD2	CASSSNALAGVSEQYF	TGTGCCAGCAGTTCAAACGCCCTAGCGGGAGTCTCCGAGCAGTACTTC
TRBJ1-1	many	TRBV4-3	16	-	CASSQGTGRPYTEAFF	TGCGCCAGCAGCCAGGGGACGGGACGACCGTACACTGAAGCTTTCTTT
TRBJ1-6	-	TRBV5-5	16	TRBD1	CASSSPGQNLNSPLHF	TGTGCCAGCAGCTCACCGGGACAGAATCTTAATTCACCCCTCCACTTT
TRBJ2-2	-	TRBV27	16	-	CASRGGRGGETGELFF	TGTGCCAGCAGAGGGGGCCGGGGGGGCGAAACCGGGGAGCTGTTTTTT
TRBJ1-6	-	TRBV7-9	14	TRBD1	CASSKGQMNSPLHF	TGTGCCAGCAGCAAGGGACAGATGAATTCACCCCTCCACTTT
TRBJ1-2	-	TRBV28	11	-	CASSPPGNYTF	TGTGCCAGCAGTCCGCCCGGGAACTACACCTTC
TRBJ1-4	once	TRBV10-3	15	-	CAISDPGRGDEKLFF	TGTGCCATCAGTGACCCGGGACGGGGGGATGAAAAACTGTTTTTT
TRBJ1-4	-	TRBV27	13	-	CASSFIRNEKLFF	TGTGCCAGCAGTTTCATCAGAAATGAAAAACTGTTTTTT
TRBJ2-7	-	TRBV11-2	15	-	CASSREQVSSYEQYF	TGTGCCAGCAGCCGTGAGCAAGTTAGCTCCTACGAGCAGTACTTC
TRBJ2-2	once	TRBV10-3	14	TRBD1	CAIRGQGDTGELFF	TGTGCCATTAGGGGACAGGGCGACACCGGGGAGCTGTTTTTT
TRBJ1-2	-	TRBV6-5	12	TRBD1	CASSRPGGGYTF	TGTGCCAGCAGCCGACCAGGGGGTGGCTACACCTTC
TRBJ2-2	-	TRBV7-2	16	TRBD1	CASSQTGDRNTGELFF	TGTGCCAGCAGCCAAACAGGGGATCGTAACACCGGGGAGCTGTTTTTT
TRBJ1-2	-	TRBV5-1	22	TRBD1	CASSPQPPTAGTGIVANYGYTF	TGCGCCAGCAGCCCCCAACCCCCCACCGCCGGGACAGGGATAGTGGCTAACTATGGCTACACCTTC
TRBJ2-2	-	TRBV5-1	15	-	CASSLDSSNTGELFF	TGCGCCAGCAGCTTGGACAGCTCGAACACCGGGGAGCTGTTTTTT
TRBJ2-4	-	TRBV7-2	14	TRBD2	CASSEGLAGARRYF	TGTGCCAGCAGCGAGGGACTAGCGGGAGCCAGGCGGTACTTC
TRBJ2-7	-	TRBV7-9	16	TRBD1	CASSLVVAGGTYEQYF	TGTGCCAGCAGCTTAGTTGTGGCAGGGGGAACGTACGAGCAGTACTTC
TRBJ2-7	-	TRBV28	15	TRBD1	CASSAAGTGIYEQYF	TGTGCCAGCAGCGCTGCCGGGACAGGGATCTACGAGCAGTACTTC
TRBJ1-1	-	TRBV18	16	-	CASSLPGGIRDTEAFF	TGTGCCAGCTCTCTTCCCGGGGGGATTAGGGACACTGAAGCTTTCTTT
TRBJ1-6	-	TRBV11-2	14	-	CASSLGRGNSPLHF	TGTGCCAGCAGCTTAGGCAGGGGCAATTCACCCCTCCACTTT
TRBJ2-1	-	TRBV6-1	14	-	CASTRGGKNNEQFF	TGTGCCAGCACCCGAGGAGGGAAAAACAATGAGCAGTTCTTC
TRBJ2-3	-	TRBV6-5	15	-	CASSLQGTKVDTQYF	TGTGCCAGCAGCCTACAGGGCACGAAAGTAGATACGCAGTATTTT
TRBJ2-1	-	TRBV9	14	-	CASSGPGTYNEQFF	TGTGCCAGCAGCGGTCCAGGGACCTACAATGAGCAGTTCTTC
TRBJ1-4	-	TRBV7-9	13	TRBD1	CASSWDRGEKLFF	TGTGCCAGCAGTTGGGACAGGGGAGAAAAACTGTTTTTT
TRBJ1-1	-	TRBV5-6	16	-	CASSLGGPTSNTEAFF	TGTGCCAGCAGCTTGGGGGGCCCCACTTCGAACACTGAAGCTTTCTTT
TRBJ2-3	-	TRBV5-1	16	TRBD2	CASSLQTSGSTDTQYF	TGCGCCAGCAGCTTGCAGACTAGCGGAAGCACAGATACGCAGTATTTT
TRBJ2-5	-	TRBV6-5	15	-	CASRSSGLGQETQYF	TGTGCCAGCAGGAGTTCGGGGTTAGGCCAAGAGACCCAGTACTTC
TRBJ1-6	-	TRBV10-3	15	-	CASSVGSSYNSPLHF	TGTGCCAGCAGTGTCGGGAGTTCCTATAATTCACCCCTCCACTTT
TRBJ2-3	-	TRBV6-1	15	-	CASSPDGGFADTQYF	TGTGCCAGCAGTCCAGACGGTGGATTCGCAGATACGCAGTATTTT
TRBJ1-1	few	TRBV6-5	13	-	CASSFRGNTEAFF	TGTGCCAGCAGTTTCAGGGGGAACACTGAAGCTTTCTTT
TRBJ1-1	-	TRBV7-9	14	-	CASSLDRDKQRAFF	TGTGCCAGCAGCTTAGACCGGGACAAGCAGAGAGCTTTCTTT
TRBJ2-1	-	TRBV4-3	16	TRBD2	CASSQDASGSYNEQFF	TGCGCCAGCAGCCAAGACGCTAGCGGGAGCTACAATGAGCAGTTCTTC
TRBJ2-7	-	TRBV18	16	TRBD2	CASSPPNSGGAYEQYF	TGTGCCAGCTCACCACCAAACAGCGGGGGGGCTTACGAGCAGTACTTC
TRBJ2-2	-	TRBV6-6	15	TRBD1	CASSWDRGGGGELFF	TGTGCCAGCAGTTGGGACAGGGGAGGTGGCGGGGAGCTGTTTTTT
TRBJ2-7	-	TRBV5-4	16	TRBD1	CASSPPGQGSTYEQYF	TGTGCCAGCAGCCCTCCGGGACAGGGATCAACCTACGAGCAGTACTTC
TRBJ2-5	-	TRBV28	13	-	CAIETGGRETQYF	TGTGCCATCGAGACTGGGGGCAGAGAGACCCAGTACTTC
TRBJ1-1	-	TRBV7-3	13	-	CASSAFMNTEAFF	TGTGCCAGCAGCGCCTTTATGAACACTGAAGCTTTCTTT
TRBJ1-3	-	TRBV7-2	15	-	CASSLAAGGGNTIYF	TGTGCCAGCAGCTTAGCGGCAGGCGGTGGAAACACCATATATTTT
TRBJ1-1	-	TRBV30	17	TRBD1	CAYLGYGTDVMNTEAFF	TGTGCCTATCTGGGGTACGGGACAGACGTAATGAACACTGAAGCTTTCTTT
TRBJ2-7	once	TRBV10-2	15	TRBD2	CASSEFTSGVREQYF	TGCGCCAGCAGTGAGTTTACTAGCGGAGTAAGGGAGCAGTACTTC
TRBJ1-2	-	TRBV9	13	-	CASSPSPNYGYTF	TGTGCCAGCAGCCCGAGTCCTAACTATGGCTACACCTTC
TRBJ2-2	-	TRBV7-8	20	TRBD2	CASSSRLAGERSANTGELFF	TGTGCCAGCAGCTCCCGACTAGCGGGGGAGAGATCAGCGAACACCGGGGAGCTGTTTTTT
TRBJ2-1	once	TRBV5-5	15	TRBD2	CASSSAGETYNEQFF	TGTGCCAGCAGCTCAGCGGGGGAGACTTACAATGAGCAGTTCTTC
TRBJ2-1	-	TRBV10-2	10	TRBD2	CASRGTTQFF	TGCGCCAGCAGAGGGACTACCCAGTTCTTC
TRBJ1-1	-	TRBV29-1	14	TRBD1	CSAEGRGPNTEAFF	TGCAGCGCAGAGGGTAGGGGGCCGAACACTGAAGCTTTCTTT
TRBJ2-2	once	TRBV4-3	12	-	CASSHITGELFF	TGCGCCAGCAGCCACATCACCGGGGAGCTGTTTTTT
TRBJ2-1	-	TRBV4-1	13	TRBD2	CASSQTSFDEQFF	TGCGCCAGCAGCCAGACTAGCTTCGATGAGCAGTTCTTC
TRBJ2-3	-	TRBV30	19	TRBD2	CAWSRMGASGTPSTDTQYF	TGTGCCTGGAGCCGTATGGGGGCTAGCGGGACCCCTAGCACAGATACGCAGTATTTT